This entry concerns a single T cell receptor (beta chain). The data originate from a study of blood T cell repertoires in COVID-19. Turning to the study itself: Sites in the United States, Italy and Spain provided acute and convalescent COVID-19 samples. In each case, the material was cDNA or gDNA derived from T cells, B-cell-depleted T cells, or PBMCs.

Authors' data handling: Reference gene primers were amplified, and this amplification served to estimate nucleated cell counts. Sequencing used immunoSEQ multiplex PCR; TCRdb keeps in-frame clones, though not all of them. That table supplies the V and J calls and clone size; D and trimming were determined from the DNA. The sample lists 200,000 to 300,000 clones, around 87% occurring once. Germline CDR1 reads KGHDR; CDR2 reads SFDVKD. Trimming cost V 4 bases and J 12 bases; bases outside gene matches: 12. The CDR3 is 15 amino acids. The J gene is TRBJ2-1, the V gene TRBV24-1, with 9 bases fitting TRBD1. The sequence came from a woman between 45 and 60 years old with acute or convalescent COVID-19. Sample: peripheral blood. The CDR3 DNA reads as TGTGCCACCAGTGACCCGGGACAGGGTGGCACTAGGCAGTTCTTC. This sequence encodes CATSDPGQGGTRQFF.